This entry describes one TCR beta chain. The data stem from a study of blood T cell repertoires in COVID-19. Study-level background: T cells, B-cell-depleted T cells, or PBMCs supplied cDNA or gDNA.

Per the original data handling: How many nucleated cells were present was estimated from reference gene primer amplification. The method was immunoSEQ multiplex PCR; TCRdb's version includes in-frame clones alone and lacks a portion of them. V, J and clone size are taken as reported in that table, and D and trimming were inferred from the DNA itself. The sample lists some 270,000 clones; approximately 86% were seen once. Sequenced sample: peripheral blood. The TCR was taken from a woman aged 55-69 years who had recovered from COVID-19.

CDR3 residues: CASSLPTGPLHF. The DNA of the CDR3 is TGCGCCAGCAGCTTACCCACAGGGCCCCTCCACTTT. The chain is built from TRBV5-1 and TRBJ1-6, with D maybe TRBD1 (6 bases). The CDR3 consists of 12 residues. In germline, CDR1 is SGHRS, CDR2 YFSETQ. Trimming pared 2 bases from V and 13 bases from J, leaving 10 bases between.